The clone carrying this T cell receptor (beta chain) was picked up many times. The target antigen is unknown. These data belong to a study of T cells in Graves' hyperthyroidism and ophthalmopathy. Orbital computed tomography and thyroid ultrasound, together with serum TRAb and thyroxine and clinical symptoms, were used for diagnoses. The authors obtained PBMCs from about 9.5 ml of fresh peripheral blood. Study outcomes and limitations: Model-based prediction identified ophthalmopathy a median around 6.5 months prior to its onset. Among thyroid clonotypes expanded above 0.001, most also appeared in blood.

This CDR3 is 16 amino acids long. CDR1 and CDR2 from the germline V gene are SGHRS and YFSETQ. Trimming took 0 bases from V and 1 from J, leaving 11 bases between them. TCR beta CDR3 region amplification was performed from RNA transcripts. The HTBI primer set drove a first-round RT-PCR of the TCR CDR3. TCRdb fed the multiplex PCR reads into MiXCR, producing one record per CDR3 protein. The repertoire holds about 270,000 distinct CDR3 sequences, with about 15% as singletons. This clonotype was obtained from a woman aged 45-59 years with Graves' hyperthyroidism that later progressed to Graves' ophthalmopathy. The source material was blood. The V call is TRBV5-1, the J call TRBJ2-1; D remains ambiguous. The CDR3 nucleotides read TGCGCCAGCAGCTTGGCCTCGGTAGGATCCTACAATGAGCAGTTCTTC. It is translated as CASSLASVGSYNEQFF.